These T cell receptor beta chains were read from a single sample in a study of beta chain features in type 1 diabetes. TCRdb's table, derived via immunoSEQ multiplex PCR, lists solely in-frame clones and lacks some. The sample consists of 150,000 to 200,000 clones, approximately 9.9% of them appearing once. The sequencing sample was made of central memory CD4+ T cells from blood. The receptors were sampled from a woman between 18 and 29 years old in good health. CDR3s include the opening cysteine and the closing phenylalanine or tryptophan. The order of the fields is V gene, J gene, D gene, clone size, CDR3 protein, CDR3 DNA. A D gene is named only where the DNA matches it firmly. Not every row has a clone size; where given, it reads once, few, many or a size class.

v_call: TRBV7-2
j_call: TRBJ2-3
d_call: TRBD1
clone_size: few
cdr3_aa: CASSFSVTGRIGTDTQYF
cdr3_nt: TGTGCCAGCAGCTTCAGTGTGACAGGGAGAATAGGCACAGATACGCAGTATTTT

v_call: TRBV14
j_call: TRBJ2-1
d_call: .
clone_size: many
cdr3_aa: CASSPLARVTRGYNEQFF
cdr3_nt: TGTGCCAGCAGCCCCCTGGCGCGAGTCACAAGAGGTTACAATGAGCAGTTCTTC

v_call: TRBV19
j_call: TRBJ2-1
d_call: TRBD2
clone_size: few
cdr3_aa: CASALGLAANEQFF
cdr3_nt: TGTGCCAGTGCCCTGGGACTAGCGGCCAATGAGCAGTTCTTC

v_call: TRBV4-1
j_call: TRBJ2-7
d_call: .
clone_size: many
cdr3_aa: CASSQDSTGRYEQYF
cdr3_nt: TGCGCCAGCAGCCAAGATAGTACAGGCCGCTACGAGCAGTACTTC

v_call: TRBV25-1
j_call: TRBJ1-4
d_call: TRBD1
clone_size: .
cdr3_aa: CASSIQTGGQGKLFF
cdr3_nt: TGTGCCAGCAGTATACAGACAGGGGGACAGGGAAAACTGTTTTTT

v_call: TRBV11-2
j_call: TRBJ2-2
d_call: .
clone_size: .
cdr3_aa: CASSMGQNTGELFF
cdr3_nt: TGTGCCAGCAGCATGGGACAGAACACCGGGGAGCTGTTTTTT

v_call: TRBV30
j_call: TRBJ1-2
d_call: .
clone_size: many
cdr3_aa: CAWRRGSRGYTF
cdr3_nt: TGTGCCTGGCGCCGGGGATCCCGTGGCTACACCTTC

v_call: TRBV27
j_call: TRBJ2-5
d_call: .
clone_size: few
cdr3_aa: CASSRSGETQYF
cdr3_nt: TGTGCCAGCAGCCGGAGCGGGGAGACCCAGTACTTC

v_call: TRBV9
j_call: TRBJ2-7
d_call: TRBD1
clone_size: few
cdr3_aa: CASSVAERQGYEQYF
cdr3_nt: TGTGCCAGCAGCGTAGCTGAAAGACAGGGGTACGAGCAGTACTTC

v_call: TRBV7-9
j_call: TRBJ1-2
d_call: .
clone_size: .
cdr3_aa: CASSLVTDFYGYTF
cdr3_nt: TGTGCCAGCAGCTTAGTAACGGACTTCTATGGCTACACCTTC

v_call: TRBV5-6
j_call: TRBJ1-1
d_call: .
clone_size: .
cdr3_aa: CASSLTRTDLEAFF
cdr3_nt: TGTGCCAGCAGCTTGACCAGGACAGACCTCGAAGCTTTCTTT

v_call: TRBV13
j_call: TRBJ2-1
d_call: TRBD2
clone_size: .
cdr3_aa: CASSRTRGTSGYNEQFF
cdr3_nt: TGTGCCAGCAGCCGGACGAGGGGGACTAGCGGATACAATGAGCAGTTCTTC

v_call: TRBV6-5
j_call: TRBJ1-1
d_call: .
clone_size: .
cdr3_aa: CASSYSGGRGTEAFF
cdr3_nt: TGTGCCAGCAGTTACTCCGGGGGGCGCGGGACTGAAGCTTTCTTT

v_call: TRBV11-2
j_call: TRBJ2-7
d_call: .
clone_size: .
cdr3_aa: CASRDTGRFEQYF
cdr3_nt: TGTGCCAGCAGGGACACCGGACGGTTCGAGCAGTACTTC

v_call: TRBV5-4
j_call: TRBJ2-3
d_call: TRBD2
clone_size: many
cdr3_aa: CASSPRGGGVTDTQYF
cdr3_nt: TGTGCCAGCAGCCCCCGGGGCGGGGGGGTCACAGATACGCAGTATTTT

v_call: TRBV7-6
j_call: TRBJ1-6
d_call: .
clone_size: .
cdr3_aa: CASRGDFDSPLHF
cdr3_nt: TGTGCCAGCAGGGGGGACTTTGATTCACCCCTCCACTTT

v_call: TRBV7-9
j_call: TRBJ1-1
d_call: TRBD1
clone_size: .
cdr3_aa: CASSLQGENTEAFF
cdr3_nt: TGTGCCAGCAGCTTACAGGGGGAGAACACTGAAGCTTTCTTT

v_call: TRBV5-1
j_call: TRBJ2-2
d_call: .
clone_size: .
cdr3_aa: CASSPRLDTGELFF
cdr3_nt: TGCGCCAGCAGCCCCCGACTAGACACCGGGGAGCTGTTTTTT

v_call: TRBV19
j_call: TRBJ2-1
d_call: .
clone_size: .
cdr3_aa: CASKEGSSYNEQFF
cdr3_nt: TGTGCCAGTAAAGAAGGGAGCTCCTACAATGAGCAGTTCTTC

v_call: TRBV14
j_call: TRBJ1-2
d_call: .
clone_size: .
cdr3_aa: CASSHQDRSYGYTF
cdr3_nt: TGTGCCAGCAGCCATCAAGACAGAAGCTATGGCTACACCTTC

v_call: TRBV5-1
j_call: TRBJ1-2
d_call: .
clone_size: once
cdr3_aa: CASSLGPGTTNYGYTF
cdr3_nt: TGCGCCAGCAGCTTAGGCCCAGGCACCACTAACTATGGCTACACCTTC

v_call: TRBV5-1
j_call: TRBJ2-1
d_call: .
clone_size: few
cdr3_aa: CASSLEVQGNEQFF
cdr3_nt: TGCGCCAGCAGCTTGGAGGTCCAGGGGAATGAGCAGTTCTTC

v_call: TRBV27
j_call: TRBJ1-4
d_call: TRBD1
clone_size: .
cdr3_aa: CASRAEGAGEKLFF
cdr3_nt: TGTGCCAGCAGGGCCGAGGGGGCGGGTGAAAAACTGTTTTTT

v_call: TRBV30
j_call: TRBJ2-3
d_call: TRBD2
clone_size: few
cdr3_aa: CAWSVQGLAEFTDTQYF
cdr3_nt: TGTGCCTGGAGTGTACAGGGACTAGCGGAGTTCACAGATACGCAGTATTTT

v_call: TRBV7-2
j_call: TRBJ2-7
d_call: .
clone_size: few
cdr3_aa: CASSLGGPPYEQYF
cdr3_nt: TGTGCCAGCAGCCTAGGTGGGCCCCCCTACGAGCAGTACTTC

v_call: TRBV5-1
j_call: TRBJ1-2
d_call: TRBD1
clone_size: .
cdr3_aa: CASSMGTGGDGYTF
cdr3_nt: TGCGCCAGCAGCATGGGGACAGGCGGGGACGGCTACACCTTC

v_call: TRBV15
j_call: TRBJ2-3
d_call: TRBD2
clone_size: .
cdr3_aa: CATSRGPRGGPDTQYF
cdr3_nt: TGTGCCACCAGCAGAGGTCCCCGGGGGGGCCCAGATACGCAGTATTTT

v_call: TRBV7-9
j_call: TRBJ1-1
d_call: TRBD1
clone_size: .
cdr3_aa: CASSLAQGAGWNTEAFF
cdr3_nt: TGTGCCAGCAGCTTAGCCCAGGGGGCAGGATGGAACACTGAAGCTTTCTTT

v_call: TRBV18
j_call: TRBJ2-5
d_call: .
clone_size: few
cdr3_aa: CASSPVDSETQYF
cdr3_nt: TGTGCCAGCTCACCAGTTGACTCAGAGACCCAGTACTTC

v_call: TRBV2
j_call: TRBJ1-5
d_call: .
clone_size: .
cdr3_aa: CASISQPQHF
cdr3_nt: TGTGCCAGCATTAGCCAGCCCCAGCATTTT

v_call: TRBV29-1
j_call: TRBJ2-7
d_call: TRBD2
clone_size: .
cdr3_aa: CSARPGRESYEQYF
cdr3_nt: TGCAGCGCCCGACCGGGGAGGGAATCCTACGAGCAGTACTTC

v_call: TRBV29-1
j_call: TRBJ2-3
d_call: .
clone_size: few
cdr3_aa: CSVEGSSGYTDTQYF
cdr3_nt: TGCAGCGTTGAAGGGAGCAGCGGATACACAGATACGCAGTATTTT

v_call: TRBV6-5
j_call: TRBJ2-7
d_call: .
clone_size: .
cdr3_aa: CASSSAGMIYEQYF
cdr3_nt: TGTGCCAGCTCATCAGCAGGCATGATCTACGAGCAGTACTTC

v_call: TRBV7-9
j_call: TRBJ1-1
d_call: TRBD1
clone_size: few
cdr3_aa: CASSRTGREAFF
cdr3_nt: TGTGCCAGCAGTCGGACAGGCCGTGAAGCTTTCTTT

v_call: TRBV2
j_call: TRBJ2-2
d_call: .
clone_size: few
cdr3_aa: CASSPVRAGSNTGELFF
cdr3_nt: TGTGCCAGCAGTCCGGTCAGAGCGGGTTCGAACACCGGGGAGCTGTTTTTT